What follows are 21 T cell receptor beta chains derived from one specimen sequenced in a study of blood T cells in healthy people across ages. A second roughly 7 to 11 cycle PCR used barcoded and J-beta primers. MiXCR was run by TCRdb on the 5' RACE reads, yielding one entry per CDR3 protein. The sample includes over a million distinct CDR3 sequences, 59% of them seen just once. Material: blood. These receptors were obtained from a young man in good health.

The chain carries TRBV9 and TRBJ2-7, with 8 bases that match TRBD2. The CDR3 length is 15 residues. The V and J ends lost 4 bases and 2 bases, in that order; junction bases with no gene match: 8. CDR1 and CDR2 from the germline V gene are SGDLS and YYNGEE. The chain's CDR3 is CASSLRTSPTYEQYF. In DNA form, the CDR3 reads TGTGCCAGCAGCCTGCGGACTAGCCCCACCTACGAGCAGTACTTC. Together with reference TRBV9 and TRBJ2-7, the CDR3 gives the full variable domain: DSGVTQTPKHLITATGQRVTLRCSPRSGDLSVYWYQQSLDQGLQFLIQYYNGEERAKGNILERFSAQQFPDLHSELNLSSLELGDSALYFCASSLRTSPTYEQYFGPGTRLTVT.

This clonotype has a handful of counts. The rearrangement links TRBV7-9 to TRBJ2-5, with 13 positions matching TRBD2. The length of the CDR3 is 17 residues. The junction had 7 bases not matched to a gene; V was cut back by 5 bases and J by 1 base. Germline CDR1 SEHNR, CDR2 FQNEAQ (reference sequence). The CDR3 DNA reads as TGTGCCAGCAGCCCCTCGGGACTAGCGGGATCCCAAGAGACCCAGTACTTC. Translating gives CASSPSGLAGSQETQYF.

V gene TRBV4-1 combines with J gene TRBJ2-1, with 7 positions matching TRBD1. Germline V gives CDR1 MGHRA, CDR2 YSYEKL. Trimming at V came to 2 bases and at J to 8 bases, leaving 9 bases not matched to a gene. This CDR3 has 15 amino acids. CDR3 in DNA: TGCGCCAGCAGCCAAACCGGGACAGACATGTATGAGCAGTTCTTC. This translates into CASSQTGTDMYEQFF.

The chain is built from TRBV20-1 and TRBJ2-1; tentatively, D is TRBD2 (5 bases). This CDR3 region has 14 residues. Germline CDR1 and CDR2: DFQATT and SNEGSKA (reference sequence). Trimming shortened V by 3 bases and J by 5 bases, and 14 bases separated the two germline ends. CDR3 amino acids: CSARSTKRNNEQFF. The DNA of the CDR3 is TGCAGTGCTAGGTCGACTAAACGGAACAATGAGCAGTTCTTC.

The chain uses TRBV7-9 and TRBJ2-7; D unclear. V was trimmed by 5 bases and J by 5 bases, leaving 10 bases between them. The CDR3 contains 12 residues. CDR1 is SEHNR, CDR2 FQNEAQ, per germline (reference sequence). The CDR3 loop reads CASSPTWNEQYF. The CDR3 nucleotides are TGTGCCAGCAGCCCCACATGGAACGAGCAGTACTTC.

V is TRBV5-1 and J is TRBJ2-1; 7 bases match TRBD2. V was clipped by 0 bases and J by 7 bases; unmatched bases: 7. The CDR3 totals 15 residues. Germline V gene lookup returns CDR1 SGHRS and CDR2 YFSETQ. The CDR3 loop is CASSLASAGVNEQFF. The CDR3 DNA follows: TGCGCCAGCAGCTTGGCCTCGGCGGGAGTAAATGAGCAGTTCTTC. The full variable domain, rest sourced from reference TRBV5-1 and TRBJ2-1, is KAGVTQTPRYLIKTRGQQVTLSCSPISGHRSVSWYQQTPGQGLQFLFEYFSETQRNKGNFPGRFSGRQFSNSRSEMNVSTLELGDSALYLCASSLASAGVNEQFFGPGTRLTVL.

The V call is TRBV2, the J call TRBJ2-1; the D gene is possibly TRBD2 (5 bases). There are 15 residues in the CDR3. The ends were cut back, 3 bases at V and 4 bases at J, with 13 bases in the middle. The germline V gene has CDR1 SNHLY and CDR2 FYNNEI. The CDR3 here is CASSDWETKYNEQFF. In DNA form, the CDR3 reads TGTGCCAGCAGTGATTGGGAGACGAAGTACAATGAGCAGTTCTTC.

The rearrangement links TRBV20-1 to TRBJ2-3; D is uncertain. The V end lost 0 bases, the J end lost 3 bases, and 10 bases lay between the germline ends. The CDR3 runs to 14 residues. Per germline, CDR1 DFQATT and CDR2 SNEGSKA (reference sequence). The CDR3 reads CSARDREETDTQYF. DNA of the CDR3: TGCAGTGCTAGAGATCGTGAGGAGACAGATACGCAGTATTTT.

A single count supports this clonotype. The chain has TRBV28 and TRBJ1-5, with D maybe TRBD1 (5 bases). Trimming cost V 7 bases and J 1 base, with 20 bases left between them. Germline assignment: CDR1 MDHEN and CDR2 SYDVKM. The CDR3 spans 17 residues. The CDR3 coding sequence is TGTGCCAGCATGAGGCAGGGAGGCCGAGGGAGCAATCAGCCCCAGCATTTT. This translates into CASMRQGGRGSNQPQHF.

The V call is TRBV20-1, the J call TRBJ2-4; tentative D call: TRBD2 (5 bases). The DNA matches TRBJ2-7 better at its end, which makes the J call doubtful. In germline, CDR1 is DFQATT, CDR2 SNEGSKA (reference sequence). The CDR3 consists of 12 residues. The CDR3 region is CSVTEDSYEQYF. Here the CDR3 DNA reads TGCAGTGTCACGGAGGACTCCTACGAGCAGTACTTC.

The CDR3 is CASGGEGAFF. CDR3 nucleotide sequence: TGTGCCAGCGGCGGGGAGGGGGCTTTCTTT. This rearrangement joins TRBV27 to TRBJ1-1; weak D call: TRBD1 (5 bases). The germline V and J ends were trimmed by 8 bases and 11 bases, with 12 bases remaining between them. The CDR3 has 10 residues. Germline V CDR1 and CDR2: MNHEY, SMNVEV (reference sequence).

The chain couples TRBV5-6 to TRBJ2-7; the D gene is possibly TRBD1 (5 bases). Trimming took 2 bases from V and 3 from J, leaving 15 bases between them. The CDR3 contains 15 residues. The V gene's germline CDR1 is SGHDT and CDR2 YYEEEE. The CDR3 loop reads CASSFLGAESYEQYF. CDR3 nucleotides: TGTGCCAGCAGCTTCTTAGGGGCGGAGAGCTACGAGCAGTACTTC.

The V call is TRBV11-2, the J call TRBJ2-5; 7 bases align to TRBD2. J lost 5 bases, V lost 5 bases, and 14 bases had no gene match. The germline gives CDR1 SGHAT, CDR2 FQNNGV. The CDR3 spans 16 residues. DNA for the CDR3: TGTGCCAGCAGCAATGGACTAGTATTGGTTAGTGAGACCCAGTACTTC. It translates to CASSNGLVLVSETQYF.

This clonotype was counted only a few times. With a much larger clone just one base away, this may be a read error. The chain combines TRBV7-9 with TRBJ1-5; no clear D gene. V was cut by 1 base and J by 6 bases, with 4 bases left in between. The CDR3 is made up of 12 amino acids. Germline V gene data show CDR1 as SEHNR and CDR2 as FQNEAQ (reference sequence). CDR3 sequence reads: CASSLGIQPQHF. In DNA, the CDR3 is TGTGCCAGCAGCTTAGGGATTCAGCCCCAGCATTTT.

The chain carries TRBV6-5 and TRBJ2-7; D may be TRBD1 (5 bases). Trimming took off 9 bases at V and 5 bases at J, with 17 bases between the two ends. CDR1 MNHEY and CDR2 SVGAGI come from the germline V gene. The CDR3 is 13 amino acids. Written as DNA, the CDR3 is TGTGCCAGGACTCCGTTAGGGGCCCACGAGCAGTACTTC. It translates to CARTPLGAHEQYF.

This clonotype has just a few counts. The V call is TRBV7-9, the J call TRBJ2-7; D is unclear. Germline values: CDR1 SEHNR, CDR2 FQNEAQ (reference sequence). CDR3 length: 12 residues. V was shortened by 5 bases and J by 5 bases, with 10 bases between the two germline ends. Here the CDR3 reads CASSPTWDEQYF. In DNA, the CDR3 is TGTGCCAGCAGCCCAACTTGGGACGAGCAGTACTTC.

The V and J genes are TRBV20-1 and TRBJ2-1; D remains unclear. Germline V gene data show CDR1 as DFQATT and CDR2 as SNEGSKA (reference sequence). V lost 1 base and J lost 15, with 16 bases in between. CDR3 length equals 12 residues. CDR3 DNA sequence: TGCAGTGCTAGAGGGCCGAGCAGAGGCCCGTTCTTC. Translating gives CSARGPSRGPFF.

The J gene is TRBJ2-1, the V gene TRBV20-1; TRBD2 matches 10 bases. Per the germline V gene, CDR1 is DFQATT and CDR2 is SNEGSKA (reference sequence). Trimming removed 0 bases from V and 1 base from J; junction bases left unmatched: 9. This CDR3 is built from 18 residues. The CDR3 region is CSARDLSSGRGSYNEQFF. CDR3 sequence (DNA): TGCAGTGCTAGAGATCTTTCTAGCGGGAGAGGGTCCTACAATGAGCAGTTCTTC.

This chain links TRBV15 with TRBJ2-3; no reliable D call. With 0 bases removed from V and 4 bases from J, the gap between germline ends came to 8 bases. CDR1 and CDR2 from the germline V gene are LNHNV and YYDKDF (reference sequence). The CDR3 extends over 14 amino acids. As DNA, the CDR3 is TGTGCCACCAGCAGAGAAATGGTCGCAGATACGCAGTATTTT. Protein product: CATSREMVADTQYF.

The V call is TRBV12-3 or TRBV12-4, the J call TRBJ1-5, with TRBD1 matching 8 bases. The trim removed 5 bases at V and 3 bases at J, leaving 6 bases unmatched. This CDR3 is 15 amino acids long. CDR3 amino acids: CASSAQGGSNQPQHF. The CDR3 region has the DNA TGTGCCAGCAGTGCACAGGGGGGGTCCAATCAGCCCCAGCATTTT.

The CDR3 DNA follows: TGCAGTGCTAGAGATATGCTGGAGTACCTTGCAACTAATGAAAAACTGTTTTTT. It encodes CSARDMLEYLATNEKLFF. The chain combines TRBV20-1 with TRBJ1-4; D call uncertain. Germline assignment: CDR1 DFQATT and CDR2 SNEGSKA (reference sequence). V was pared by 0 bases and J by 0 bases, with 17 bases between. This CDR3 spans 18 amino acids.